This is a list of T cell receptor beta chains from one sample in a study of blood T cell repertoires in COVID-19. Sequencing used immunoSEQ multiplex PCR; TCRdb keeps in-frame clones, though not all of them. The repertoire holds roughly 100,000 clones, with about 76% as singletons. Specimen: peripheral blood. The receptors come from a woman in her 70s with acute or convalescent COVID-19. Both conserved end residues are part of each CDR3. D genes are given only for firm matches. Size is stated for part of the rows, as once, few or many counts, or as a class when the clone is expanded.

j_gene: TRBJ1-4
d_gene: .
v_gene: TRBV3-1/TRBV3-2
abundance: .
CDR3aa: CASSQAGRSEKLFF
CDR3nt: TGTGCCAGCAGCCAAGCAGGGAGGTCGGAAAAACTGTTTTTT

j_gene: TRBJ1-4
d_gene: .
v_gene: TRBV4-1
abundance: .
CDR3aa: CASSQETGYGEKLFF
CDR3nt: TGCGCCAGCAGCCAAGAAACAGGGTATGGTGAAAAACTGTTTTTT

j_gene: TRBJ1-2
d_gene: .
v_gene: TRBV5-4
abundance: .
CDR3aa: CASSSRDKVPSYGYTF
CDR3nt: TGTGCCAGCAGCTCCCGGGACAAGGTCCCCTCCTATGGCTACACCTTC

j_gene: TRBJ2-3
d_gene: .
v_gene: TRBV6-1
abundance: .
CDR3aa: CASSESLAWPDTQYF
CDR3nt: TGTGCCAGCAGTGAATCTCTAGCATGGCCAGATACGCAGTATTTT

j_gene: TRBJ2-2
d_gene: .
v_gene: TRBV24-1
abundance: .
CDR3aa: CATSAAGSNTGELFF
CDR3nt: TGTGCCACCAGTGCGGCAGGGTCAAATACCGGGGAGCTGTTTTTT

j_gene: TRBJ1-5
d_gene: .
v_gene: TRBV2
abundance: .
CDR3aa: CASSTSTGGRGPQHF
CDR3nt: .

j_gene: TRBJ2-2
d_gene: .
v_gene: TRBV18
abundance: .
CDR3aa: CASSPTGSTGELFF
CDR3nt: TGTGCCAGCTCACCAACAGGCTCCACCGGGGAGCTGTTTTTT

j_gene: TRBJ1-2
d_gene: .
v_gene: TRBV5-5
abundance: .
CDR3aa: CASSLRGFHGYTF
CDR3nt: TGTGCCAGCAGCTTGCGAGGGTTCCATGGCTACACCTTC

j_gene: TRBJ2-7
d_gene: .
v_gene: TRBV7-9
abundance: .
CDR3aa: CASTRGAGHIYEQYF
CDR3nt: TGTGCCAGCACCCGCGGGGCAGGTCATATCTACGAGCAGTACTTC

j_gene: TRBJ2-1
d_gene: TRBD1
v_gene: TRBV5-1
abundance: .
CDR3aa: CASSLTGTGGWNEQFF
CDR3nt: TGCGCCAGCAGCTTGACCGGGACAGGGGGCTGGAATGAGCAGTTCTTC

j_gene: TRBJ1-2
d_gene: TRBD1
v_gene: TRBV30
abundance: .
CDR3aa: CAWSSPDRVHGYTF
CDR3nt: TGTGCCTGGAGTTCCCCGGACAGGGTCCATGGCTACACCTTC

j_gene: TRBJ1-5
d_gene: .
v_gene: TRBV3-1/TRBV3-2
abundance: .
CDR3aa: CASSQDPNQPQHF
CDR3nt: TGTGCCAGCAGCCAAGATCCTAATCAGCCCCAGCATTTT

j_gene: TRBJ1-1
d_gene: TRBD1
v_gene: TRBV19
abundance: .
CDR3aa: CASSIGFAAGGLGTEAFF
CDR3nt: TGTGCCAGTAGTATAGGGTTTGCGGCAGGGGGCTTAGGCACTGAAGCTTTCTTT

j_gene: TRBJ1-2
d_gene: .
v_gene: TRBV18
abundance: .
CDR3aa: CASSLTSDTRYGYTF
CDR3nt: TGTGCCAGCTCACTCACCTCGGACACCCGCTATGGCTACACCTTC

j_gene: TRBJ1-6
d_gene: .
v_gene: TRBV3-1/TRBV3-2
abundance: .
CDR3aa: CASSQDSGEHSPLHF
CDR3nt: TGTGCCAGCAGCCAAGACTCGGGTGAGCATTCACCCCTCCACTTT

j_gene: TRBJ1-4
d_gene: .
v_gene: TRBV10-3
abundance: .
CDR3aa: CAISESGSPAEKLFF
CDR3nt: TGTGCCATCAGTGAGTCCGGGAGTCCGGCTGAAAAACTGTTTTTT

j_gene: TRBJ2-3
d_gene: TRBD1
v_gene: TRBV18
abundance: .
CDR3aa: CASSPPPRQGGTQYF
CDR3nt: TGTGCCAGCTCACCGCCCCCCCGACAGGGGGGTACGCAGTATTTT

j_gene: TRBJ2-3
d_gene: TRBD1
v_gene: TRBV15
abundance: .
CDR3aa: CATSRGDRGQLSTDTQYF
CDR3nt: TGTGCCACCAGCAGAGGGGACAGGGGGCAACTCAGCACAGATACGCAGTATTTT

j_gene: TRBJ1-5
d_gene: .
v_gene: TRBV3-1/TRBV3-2
abundance: .
CDR3aa: CASSQGEGNQPQHF
CDR3nt: TGTGCCAGCAGCCAGGGGGAGGGCAATCAGCCCCAGCATTTT

j_gene: TRBJ1-2
d_gene: TRBD1
v_gene: TRBV7-2
abundance: once
CDR3aa: CASSLDRAGWGYTF
CDR3nt: TGTGCCAGCAGTTTGGACAGGGCAGGTTGGGGCTACACCTTC

j_gene: TRBJ2-3
d_gene: .
v_gene: TRBV30
abundance: .
CDR3aa: CAWSVKGAADTQYF
CDR3nt: TGTGCCTGGAGTGTAAAAGGGGCAGCAGATACGCAGTATTTT

j_gene: TRBJ1-4
d_gene: TRBD1
v_gene: TRBV10-3
abundance: .
CDR3aa: CAISESQGAREKLFF
CDR3nt: TGTGCCATCAGTGAGTCCCAGGGGGCGCGTGAAAAACTGTTTTTT

j_gene: TRBJ1-4
d_gene: TRBD1
v_gene: TRBV6-5
abundance: .
CDR3aa: CASRKPGQGSEKLFF
CDR3nt: TGTGCCAGCAGGAAACCGGGACAGGGTAGTGAAAAACTGTTTTTT

j_gene: TRBJ2-7
d_gene: .
v_gene: TRBV11-2
abundance: few
CDR3aa: CASSLAGAYPLEQYF
CDR3nt: TGTGCCAGCAGCTTAGCTGGAGCCTACCCCTTGGAGCAGTACTTC

j_gene: TRBJ1-6
d_gene: .
v_gene: TRBV27
abundance: .
CDR3aa: CASSPRQTLGSPLHF
CDR3nt: TGTGCCAGCAGTCCACGACAGACCCTCGGTTCACCCCTCCACTTT

j_gene: TRBJ2-1
d_gene: TRBD2
v_gene: TRBV5-4
abundance: few
CDR3aa: CASSSQRLAGGRSYNEQFF
CDR3nt: TGTGCCAGCAGCTCACAAAGACTAGCGGGGGGGCGTTCCTACAATGAGCAGTTCTTC

j_gene: TRBJ2-3
d_gene: TRBD2
v_gene: TRBV7-9
abundance: .
CDR3aa: CASSPPRAFAGGHTDTQYF
CDR3nt: TGTGCCAGCAGCCCACCACGGGCATTTGCGGGGGGTCACACAGATACGCAGTATTTT

j_gene: TRBJ1-6
d_gene: .
v_gene: TRBV5-4
abundance: .
CDR3aa: CASSFDRARSPLHF
CDR3nt: TGTGCCAGCAGCTTCGATCGCGCCCGTTCACCCCTCCACTTT